Following are 25 T cell receptor beta chains from one sample sequenced in a study of regulatory T cells in long-lasting Graves disease. CDR3 regions were amplified by Arm-PCR using iRepertoire HTBI primers to build TCR beta libraries. A single record per CDR3 protein comes from TCRdb applying MiXCR to the multiplex PCR reads. The sample carries 400,000 to 600,000 distinct CDR3 sequences, 20% to 25% recorded once. Time point meaning: persistent/refractory GD, antithyroid drugs over 5 years with positive TRAb. From RNA extracted from PBMCs, the TCR library was made. The specimen was peripheral blood mononuclear cells (PBMCs), collected when the disease was refractory, from a patient treated with antithyroid drugs. These receptors all stem from a female donor with Graves disease.

As regards this clonotype: A much larger clone is a single base away; this may be a read error. The rearrangement uses TRBV29-1 and TRBJ2-5; weak D call: TRBD2 (6 bases). The CDR3 spans 12 residues. Between the trimmed V and J ends, which lost 6 bases and 2 bases, there was a span of 10 bases. Germline CDR1 SQVTM, CDR2 ANQGSEA. The CDR3 coding sequence is TGCAGCGTCCGACTAGGTCAAGAGACCCAGTACTTC. Translating it yields CSVRLGQETQYF. Drawing the rest from reference TRBV29-1 and TRBJ2-5, the complete variable domain is SAVISQKPSRDICQRGTSLTIQCQVDSQVTMMFWYRQQPGQSLTLIATANQGSEATYESGFVIDKFPISRPNLTFSTLTVSNMSPEDSSIYLCSVRLGQETQYFGPGTRLLVL.

This clonotype came up a few times. The rearrangement links TRBV29-1 to TRBJ1-2; 7 bases are shared with TRBD1. V lost 5 bases, J lost 3 bases, and 12 bases stayed unmatched. The CDR3 is 15 residues long. Germline assignment: CDR1 SQVTM and CDR2 ANQGSEA. For the CDR3, the DNA is TGCAGCGTTCCGGTTACTACAGGGGCCGACTATGGCTACACCTTC. Its translation is CSVPVTTGADYGYTF. Complete variable domain (other parts from reference TRBV29-1 and TRBJ1-2): SAVISQKPSRDICQRGTSLTIQCQVDSQVTMMFWYRQQPGQSLTLIATANQGSEATYESGFVIDKFPISRPNLTFSTLTVSNMSPEDSSIYLCSVPVTTGADYGYTFGSGTRLTVV.

V usage is TRBV9 and J usage is TRBJ2-5; 7 bases match TRBD2. Trimming took 0 bases from V and 3 from J; bases not matched to a gene: 8. Germline lookup yields CDR1 SGDLS and CDR2 YYNGEE. The CDR3 totals 16 residues. The CDR3 sequence is CASSVGTGGRKETQYF. The CDR3 region has the DNA TGTGCCAGCAGCGTAGGTACGGGAGGCCGGAAAGAGACCCAGTACTTC.

This rearrangement joins TRBV5-5 to TRBJ1-4; 8 bases are shared with TRBD1. V trimming: 3 bases; J trimming: 2 bases; junction bases outside the gene matches: 6. This CDR3 spans 16 amino acids. Germline CDR1 SGHKS, CDR2 YYEKEE (reference sequence). Written as DNA, the CDR3 is TGTGCCAGCAGCTACCAGGGGGCGCTGACTAATGAAAAACTGTTTTTT. This codes for CASSYQGALTNEKLFF.

This chain joins TRBV4-3 and TRBJ2-2; 8 positions match TRBD2. The CDR3 covers 17 residues. Germline V gene sequence: CDR1 LGHNA, CDR2 YSLEER. Trimming at V came to 0 bases and at J to 4 bases, leaving 7 bases not matched to a gene. The CDR3 bases are TGCGCCAGCAGCCAAGATCAAGCGGGAGCACTCACCGGGGAGCTGTTTTTT. Translated, it gives CASSQDQAGALTGELFF.

The V and J genes are TRBV24-1 and TRBJ2-1; 9 bases are shared with TRBD1. Germline V gives CDR1 KGHDR, CDR2 SFDVKD. The CDR3 consists of 12 residues. The CDR3 DNA sequence: TGTGCTGCCGGGACAGGGTACAATGAGCAGTTCTTC. It is translated as CAAGTGYNEQFF.

The table lists this clonotype with many counts. The V gene is TRBV7-2, the J gene TRBJ2-4, with TRBD1 identical over 7 bases. With 5 bases clipped from V and 7 bases from J, the junction kept 8 bases outside the gene matches. Germline-derived CDR1 and CDR2 are SGHTA and FQGNSA. This CDR3 spans 14 amino acids. The CDR3 DNA follows: TGTGCCAGCAGCGCCCAGGGGGTCGGGAACATTCAGTACTTC. Residues: CASSAQGVGNIQYF.

This clonotype was counted ten times or more. The V call is TRBV13, the J call TRBJ1-5; 7 bases are a match to TRBD1. The germline CDR1 and CDR2 sequences are PRHDT and FYEKMQ (reference sequence). J lost 0 bases, V lost 5 bases, and 10 bases had no gene match. This CDR3 contains 17 residues. CDR3 protein: CASSQGGGGDSNQPQHF. For the CDR3, the DNA is TGTGCCAGCAGCCAGGGGGGCGGGGGCGATAGCAATCAGCCCCAGCATTTT.

This clonotype was counted at least ten times. The chain links TRBV2 to TRBJ1-2, with D tentatively TRBD1 (5 bases). In germline, CDR1 is SNHLY, CDR2 FYNNEI. V lost 6 bases to trimming and J lost 1 base, with 15 bases between them. This CDR3 region has 15 residues. The CDR3 loop is CASRAGMGLNYGYTF. CDR3 coding DNA: TGTGCCAGCAGGGCTGGAATGGGGCTTAACTATGGCTACACCTTC.

This clonotype has a count of ten or more. The CDR3 DNA is TGTGCCAGCAGTAAACCAGGGTCCGGACAAGAGACCCAGTACTTC. This codes for CASSKPGSGQETQYF. This sequence joins TRBV28 and TRBJ2-5; maybe TRBD1 (5 bases). Germline V gene lookup returns CDR1 MDHEN and CDR2 SYDVKM. With 5 bases removed from V and 2 bases from J, the gap between germline ends came to 15 bases. This CDR3 comprises 15 residues.

About this clonotype: One end of the junction fails to match germline, which may point to a read error. J is TRBJ2-4 and V is TRBV11-2; a weak D match, TRBD2 (5 bases). The CDR3 has 16 amino acids. Germline lookup yields CDR1 SGHAT and CDR2 FQNNGV. The DNA of the CDR3 is TGTGCCAGCAGCCCCTTTGGAGATCTAGCCAAAAACATTCGGTACTTC. Translated: CASSPFGDLAKNIRYF.

This clonotype was detected a few times. The V and J genes are TRBV7-2 and TRBJ1-5; TRBD1 might be the D (5 bases). CDR1 and CDR2 (germline): SGHTA, FQGNSA. The CDR3 runs 15 residues. V was trimmed by 2 bases and J by 3 bases, leaving 11 bases between them. The CDR3 here is CASSLNGGANQPQHF. DNA of the CDR3: TGTGCCAGCAGCTTAAATGGTGGGGCCAATCAGCCCCAGCATTTT.

This clonotype was seen a handful of times. The chain is built from TRBV3-1 and TRBJ1-1; no clear D. V lost 1 base, J lost 4 bases, and 13 bases lay in between. Germline values: CDR1 LGHDT, CDR2 YNNKEL (reference sequence). The length of the CDR3 is 15 residues. DNA of the CDR3: TGTGCCAGCAGCCAAGGGCAGGATGGAAGCACTGAAGCTTTCTTT. Translation: CASSQGQDGSTEAFF.

This clonotype was counted many times. This chain links TRBV6-1 with TRBJ2-7; D not certain. This CDR3 has 13 amino acids. CDR1 is MNHNS and CDR2 is SASEGT in the germline V gene. Trimming took 2 bases from V and 3 from J, leaving 8 bases between them. As DNA, the CDR3 is TGTGCCAGCAGTGAAATCTACGGCTACGAGCAGTACTTC. This codes for CASSEIYGYEQYF.

As regards this clonotype: The junction shows a germline mismatch at one end, possibly a read error. The chain combines TRBV4-1 with TRBJ2-3; D is ambiguous. This CDR3 region has 14 residues. Germline CDR1 is MGHRA and CDR2 is YSYEKL. The CDR3 sequence is CASGQGMGSDTQYF. The CDR3 nucleotides read TGCGCCAGCGGCCAAGGAATGGGATCAGATACGCAGTATTTT.

The chain employs TRBV12-5 and TRBJ1-1; no clear D. V was clipped by 0 bases and J by 2 bases, with 10 bases between them. This CDR3 spans 15 amino acids. Germline loops: CDR1 LGHNT, CDR2 FRNRAP. In DNA form, the CDR3 reads TGTGCTAGTGGTTTGGTAGGAGGGCGAAACACTGAAGCTTTCTTT. It translates to CASGLVGGRNTEAFF.

This sequence joins TRBV3-1 and TRBJ2-2, with a possible D match to TRBD2 (5 bases). CDR3 length equals 12 residues. CDR1 is LGHDT and CDR2 is YNNKEL in the germline V gene (reference sequence). V gave up 10 bases and J gave up 7 bases, with 13 bases separating them. The CDR3 DNA sequence: TGTGCCAACGGAGGTCCAGGCGGGGAGCTGTTTTTT. Translated: CANGGPGGELFF.

The V call is TRBV6-1, the J call TRBJ2-4; 7 nucleotides line up with TRBD1. The CDR3 is 14 amino acids. CDR1 is MNHNS, CDR2 SASEGT, per germline. V was clipped by 7 bases and J by 6 bases; unmatched bases: 9. Written as DNA, the CDR3 is TGTGCCAGCATCCCCGACAGGGTGGGAAACATTCAGTACTTC. It encodes CASIPDRVGNIQYF.

There are many counts of this clonotype. The V call is TRBV28, the J call TRBJ1-2; possibly TRBD1 for D (6 bases). The ends were cut back, 6 bases at V and 7 bases at J, with 12 bases in the middle. The length of the CDR3 is 12 residues. CDR1 and CDR2 from the germline V gene are MDHEN and SYDVKM. CDR3 sequence (DNA): TGTGCCAGCAGACGGACAGTACCTGGCTACACCTTC. Translation gives CASRRTVPGYTF.

This clonotype occurred a few times. The rearrangement uses TRBV30 and TRBJ2-7; D gene unclear. The germline V gene has CDR1 GTSNPN and CDR2 SVGIG (reference sequence). There are 12 residues in the CDR3. V was trimmed by 0 bases and J by 5 bases, leaving 8 bases between them. CDR3 sequence (DNA): TGTGCCTGGAGTGTAGCCCCTGACGAGCAGTACTTC. Its translation: CAWSVAPDEQYF.

CDR3: CASSSDRSTDTQYF. DNA of the CDR3: TGCGCCAGCAGCTCGGACAGGAGCACAGATACGCAGTATTTT. The V call is TRBV5-1, the J call TRBJ2-3; TRBD1 agrees at 7 bases. Per germline, CDR1 SGHRS and CDR2 YFSETQ. CDR3 length: 14 amino acids. The ends lost 3 bases at V and 0 bases at J; junction bases unmatched: 1.

This clonotype was seen more than once but under ten times. The chain is built from TRBV6-5 and TRBJ1-4, with D perhaps TRBD1 (5 bases). CDR1 is MNHEY and CDR2 is SVGAGI in the germline V gene. Trimming took 1 base from V and 5 from J, leaving 11 bases between them. The CDR3 extends over 15 amino acids. CDR3 sequence: CASSYFDSENEKLFF. The DNA for the CDR3 is TGTGCCAGCAGTTACTTTGACAGTGAAAATGAAAAACTGTTTTTT.

The sample holds a few counts of this clonotype. The rearrangement joins TRBV6-5 to TRBJ2-2; D unclear. Germline assignment: CDR1 MNHEY and CDR2 SVGAGI. The CDR3 sequence is 14 residues long. The V end lost 0 bases, the J end lost 1 base, and 3 bases lay between the germline ends. The CDR3 loop is CASSYSRNTGELFF. The CDR3 DNA reads TGTGCCAGCAGTTACTCTAGGAACACCGGGGAGCTGTTTTTT.

The chain joins TRBV5-1 to TRBJ1-1, with TRBD1 matching over 12 bases. After removal of 1 base from V and 1 base from J, the junction contained 14 bases not matched to a gene. This CDR3 comprises 20 residues. Germline loops: CDR1 SGHRS, CDR2 YFSETQ. CDR3 protein: CASSLSVWDGTGGQNTEAFF. Here the CDR3 DNA reads TGCGCCAGCAGCTTGAGCGTCTGGGACGGGACAGGGGGCCAGAACACTGAAGCTTTCTTT.

This clonotype was seen a handful of times. The V call is TRBV6-1, the J call TRBJ1-2; tentative D call: TRBD1 (5 bases). The germline V and J ends were trimmed by 6 bases and 6 bases, with 8 bases remaining between them. CDR3 length equals 11 residues. Per germline, CDR1 MNHNS and CDR2 SASEGT. Here the CDR3 reads CASRLGHGYTF. The DNA for the CDR3 is TGTGCCAGCAGGCTGGGGCATGGCTACACCTTC.